A selection of T cell receptor beta chains follows, all from one sample in a study of regulatory and conventional T cells in RAG deficiency. Clones were sequenced by immunoSEQ multiplex PCR, and TCRdb holds only the in-frame ones, with some missing. This sample has approximately 35,000 clones, with about 80% found just once. These data were also filed under a second study, of regulatory T cells.

The sequencing input was CD4+ effector T cells sorted from blood. The receptors were sampled from a human donor in good health. CDR3s include the opening cysteine and the closing phenylalanine or tryptophan. A D gene is named only where the DNA matches it firmly. Size values are once, few and many counts, or a class for expanded clones, and some rows have none.

V	J	size	D	DNA	CDR3
TRBV2	TRBJ1-5	NA	NA	TGTGCCAGCAGACCCGACAGCCAGCCCCAGCATTTT	CASRPDSQPQHF
TRBV6-1	TRBJ1-2	NA	NA	TGTGCCAGCAGTGAATTTACAGGGCTAAGGTACTATGGCTACACCTTC	CASSEFTGLRYYGYTF
TRBV28	TRBJ2-7	NA	TRBD1	TGTGCCAGCAGTTTGGGACAGGGGGCTCCTGGCTACGAGCAGTACTTC	CASSLGQGAPGYEQYF
TRBV6-4	TRBJ2-1	NA	TRBD1	TGTGCCAGCAGTACCGGGACAGGGGCCTACAATGAGCAGTTCTTC	CASSTGTGAYNEQFF
TRBV7-3	TRBJ1-2	few	TRBD1	TGTGCCAGCAGCGCTCAACAGGGGCAAGTCTCGGGCTACACCTTC	CASSAQQGQVSGYTF
TRBV10-3	TRBJ1-2	NA	NA	TGTGCCATCAGTGTGCAGGGATCTGACTATGGCTACACCTTC	CAISVQGSDYGYTF
TRBV5-4	TRBJ2-7	once	TRBD2	TGTGCCAGCAGCTTGGGTGGAGCGGGGGGGCCCTACGAGCAGTACTTC	CASSLGGAGGPYEQYF
TRBV29-1	TRBJ1-1	NA	NA	TGCAGCGTTGGACGGGGGGTTGAAGCTTTCTTT	CSVGRGVEAFF
TRBV28	TRBJ2-3	NA	NA	TGTGCCAGCAGGCCCCCCACCGGTACGCAGTATTTT	CASRPPTGTQYF
TRBV2	TRBJ2-3	NA	NA	TGTGCCAGCAGTGAAGAGCTCCTTAGCACAGATACGCAGTATTTT	CASSEELLSTDTQYF
TRBV5-4	TRBJ1-2	once	NA	TGTGCCAGCAGCTTGTATGTAACTAAGGCTAACTATGGCTACACCTTC	CASSLYVTKANYGYTF
TRBV5-4	TRBJ2-7	NA	NA	TGTGCCAGCAGCTTGCAGGGGCCCTACGAGCAGTACTTC	CASSLQGPYEQYF
TRBV15	TRBJ2-5	NA	NA	TGTGCCACCAGCACGCGGACGGTTCTGAATCGGACCCAGTACTTC	CATSTRTVLNRTQYF
TRBV6-5	TRBJ1-6	NA	NA	TGTGCCAGCACTTTTGCCCCCTATAATTCACCCCTCCACTTT	CASTFAPYNSPLHF
TRBV7-3	TRBJ2-7	few	TRBD2	TGTGCCAGCAGCCGGGCCCCGGGACTAGCCTACGAGCAGTACTTC	CASSRAPGLAYEQYF
TRBV30	TRBJ1-1	once	TRBD1	TGTGCCTGGAGTCCTCTGGGACAGGGGGCAGATACTGAAGCTTTCTTT	CAWSPLGQGADTEAFF
TRBV5-8	TRBJ2-1	NA	NA	TGTGCCAGCAGCTTGGCCGAGGGGTACTCCTACAATGAGCAGTTCTTC	CASSLAEGYSYNEQFF
TRBV5-1	TRBJ2-5	NA	NA	TGCGCCAGCAGCTATCACTTTGAGGAGACCCAGTACTTC	CASSYHFEETQYF
TRBV19	TRBJ1-4	NA	NA	TGTGCCAGTAGTATAATGTCAACTAATGAAAAACTGTTTTTT	CASSIMSTNEKLFF
TRBV19	TRBJ1-6	NA	TRBD1	TGTGCCAGTAGTATCCGGACAGGGGATAGAGGTTCACCCCTCCACTTT	CASSIRTGDRGSPLHF
TRBV7-3	TRBJ2-1	once	TRBD1	TGTGCCAGCAGCTTAAGCGGGACAGGGGGCGTCGAGCAGTTCTTC	CASSLSGTGGVEQFF
TRBV4-1	TRBJ2-5	NA	NA	TGCGCCAGCAGCCCCAGGGAACAAGAGACCCAGTACTTC	CASSPREQETQYF
TRBV9	TRBJ2-1	NA	TRBD2	TGTGCCAGCAGCGTAGCGTCGACTAGCGGCAATGAGCAGTTCTTC	CASSVASTSGNEQFF
TRBV2	TRBJ2-5	NA	TRBD1	TGTGCCAGCAGTAAGGACAGGGGGCCATACGGGGACCAGTACTTC	CASSKDRGPYGDQYF
TRBV6-1	TRBJ1-5	NA	NA	TGTGCCAGCAGTCGCCGCGGGCTGGTTCAGCCCCAGCATTTT	CASSRRGLVQPQHF
TRBV11-2	TRBJ2-7	NA	NA	TGTGCCAGCAGCTTACCGGGAACTTCCTACGAGCAGTACTTC	CASSLPGTSYEQYF
TRBV6-5	TRBJ2-7	few	NA	TGTGCCAGTCTAAATTCCTACCCACCCTACGAGCAGTACTTC	CASLNSYPPYEQYF
TRBV28	TRBJ2-4	NA	NA	TGTGCCAGCAGTTTAGGAGGGGGTGGCAACATTCAGTACTTC	CASSLGGGGNIQYF
TRBV6-1	TRBJ1-1	NA	NA	TGTGCCACCCACCGAGAGGGAGGGACTGAAGCTTTCTTT	CATHREGGTEAFF
TRBV5-1	TRBJ2-2	NA	TRBD2	TGCGCCAGCAGCTTGCCTAGCGGGGGCGCGGACACCGGGGAGCTGTTTTTT	CASSLPSGGADTGELFF
TRBV11-2	TRBJ1-1	few	TRBD1	TGTGCCAGCAGCTCGCCGGGACAGGGTCATTCAGCTTTCTTT	CASSSPGQGHSAFF
TRBV7-9	TRBJ2-4	NA	NA	TGTGCCAGCAGCCCCCTGGCAGGGGTTCGAGCCAAAAACATTCAGTACTTC	CASSPLAGVRAKNIQYF
TRBV5-1	TRBJ1-2	NA	NA	TGCGCCAGCAGCTCTCCTCCTGTTGGCCAGGGCTACACCTTC	CASSSPPVGQGYTF